Presented here are 30 T cell receptor beta chains from one specimen sequenced in a study of TIL therapy for anti-PD-1-resistant metastatic lung cancer. Described time point: pre-treatment sample, taken before nivolumab and TIL therapy. The immunoSEQ assay was v3. TCRdb's copy holds only in-frame clones and misses some; the assay was immunoSEQ multiplex PCR. The table lists about 36,000 clones, more than 60% of them singletons. The starting material was blood, obtained at baseline. These receptors came from a person aged 25-85 years with non-small cell lung cancer.

The chain is built from TRBV6-5 and TRBJ2-4; D gene unclear. There are 13 residues in the CDR3. V lost 8 bases to trimming and J lost 5 bases, with 13 bases between them. Germline V gene lookup returns CDR1 MNHEY and CDR2 SVGAGI. As DNA, the CDR3 is TGTGCCAGCGGACCCCTGACGGAAAACATTCAGTACTTC. As protein: CASGPLTENIQYF.

The chain employs TRBV11-2 and TRBJ2-7, with D unclear. Deletions cut 4 bases from V and 4 bases from J, with 26 bases between. CDR1 SGHAT and CDR2 FQNNGV come from the germline V gene. The CDR3 consists of 18 residues. The CDR3 DNA is TGTGCCAGCAGCTCAATACGTAGGAGTGGCGCGAGGTTGTACGAGCAGTACTTC. Its protein product is CASSSIRRSGARLYEQYF.

The genes are TRBV10-1 and TRBJ1-2; 8 bases match TRBD1. V lost 6 bases and J lost 12; bases outside the gene matches: 15. The germline V gene encodes CDR1 WNHNN and CDR2 SYGVQD (reference sequence). There are 14 residues in the CDR3. The CDR3 loop reads CASRIPPTGTGDTF. The CDR3 nucleotides read TGCGCCAGCAGGATACCCCCAACCGGGACAGGCGACACCTTC.

Only one count was recorded for this clone. The V call is TRBV5-5, the J call TRBJ2-7; D possibly matches TRBD1 or TRBD2 (5 bases each). V was pared by 4 bases and J by 6 bases, with 14 bases between. The CDR3 totals 13 residues. CDR1 is SGHKS, CDR2 YYEKEE, per germline (reference sequence). The CDR3 here is CASSHGTSVEQYF. In nucleotides, the CDR3 is TGTGCCAGCAGCCATGGGACCTCTGTCGAGCAGTACTTC.

This chain uses TRBV29-1 with TRBJ1-1; D uncertain. This CDR3 contains 12 residues. Germline CDR1 SQVTM, CDR2 ANQGSEA. Trimming left V 2 bases short and J 4 bases short, with 8 bases between. The chain's CDR3 is CSVESLSTEAFF. In nucleotides, the CDR3 is TGCAGCGTTGAATCCCTGAGCACTGAAGCTTTCTTT.

Regarding this clone: Distinct nucleotide sequences in the sample also encode this CDR3. The V call is TRBV9, the J call TRBJ2-3, with a possible D match to TRBD1 (6 bases). With 0 bases removed from V and 4 bases from J, the gap between germline ends came to 12 bases. In germline, CDR1 is SGDLS, CDR2 YYNGEE. This CDR3 spans 15 amino acids. The CDR3 DNA is TGTGCCAGCAGCGTAGAGGGGGATCGGTCAGATACGCAGTATTTT. Translation gives CASSVEGDRSDTQYF.

This clone was picked up a small number of times. CDR3 region: CASSEGQPYNEQFF. CDR3 DNA: TGTGCCAGCAGTGAGGGCCAGCCCTACAATGAGCAGTTCTTC. The gene calls are TRBV6-1 and TRBJ2-1; the D is unclear. Germline CDR1 is MNHNS and CDR2 is SASEGT. The CDR3 spans 14 residues. V gave up 3 bases and J gave up 2 bases, with 8 bases separating them.

Written as DNA, the CDR3 is TGTGCCAGCAGCCACGGGGGGTTGGGCAGGGGCAACAATCAGCCCCAGCATTTT. It translates to CASSHGGLGRGNNQPQHF. J is TRBJ1-5 and V is TRBV12-1. TRBV12-1 is a pseudogene segment. The CDR3 runs to 18 residues.

This clone has a handful of counts. The chain carries TRBV4-3 and TRBJ2-2; 7 bases agree with TRBD1. The CDR3 loop spans 17 amino acids. Unmatched junction bases numbered 9, after V lost 0 bases and J lost 5 bases. CDR1 and CDR2 from the germline V gene are LGHNA and YSLEER. The CDR3 reads CASSQEIETGTTGELFF. The CDR3 bases are TGCGCCAGCAGCCAAGAAATCGAGACAGGGACAACCGGGGAGCTGTTTTTT.

The rearrangement joins TRBV9 to TRBJ1-6, with a tentative D call TRBD1 (5 bases). Germline values: CDR1 SGDLS, CDR2 YYNGEE. Between the trimmed V and J ends, which lost 0 bases and 4 bases, there was a span of 11 bases. The CDR3 length is 16 residues. CDR3 nucleotide sequence: TGTGCCAGCAGCGTAGACCGGGACCTTTATAATTCACCCCTCCACTTT. It translates to CASSVDRDLYNSPLHF. The full variable domain, completed using reference TRBV9 and TRBJ1-6, is DSGVTQTPKHLITATGQRVTLRCSPRSGDLSVYWYQQSLDQGLQFLIQYYNGEERAKGNILERFSAQQFPDLHSELNLSSLELGDSALYFCASSVDRDLYNSPLHFGNGTRLTVT.

V usage is TRBV27 and J usage is TRBJ1-2; D possibly corresponds to TRBD1 (6 bases). The germline V and J ends were trimmed by 6 bases and 0 bases, with 23 bases remaining between them. The CDR3 sequence is 18 residues long. Germline CDR1 MNHEY, CDR2 SMNVEV (reference sequence). This chain's CDR3 is CASSPLIATGRPNYGYTF. The CDR3 DNA reads TGTGCCAGCAGCCCCTTAATAGCCACAGGGAGGCCTAACTATGGCTACACCTTC.

This clone occurred once. The rearrangement uses TRBV7-2 and TRBJ2-2; no firm D call. Trimming removed 5 bases at V and 5 bases at J, with 9 bases between. This CDR3 comprises 13 residues. Germline V lookup: CDR1 SGHTA, CDR2 FQGNSA. The CDR3 coding sequence is TGTGCCAGCAGCACAACACCGACCGGGGAGCTGTTTTTT. This encodes CASSTTPTGELFF. The full variable domain, completed using reference TRBV7-2 and TRBJ2-2, is GAGVSQSPSNKVTEKGKDVELRCDPISGHTALYWYRQSLGQGLEFLIYFQGNSAPDKSGLPSDRFSAERTGGSVSTLTIQRTQQEDSAVYLCASSTTPTGELFFGEGSRLTVL.

V gene TRBV9 combines with J gene TRBJ2-1; 9 bases map to TRBD2. Germline V CDR1 and CDR2: SGDLS, YYNGEE. V lost 4 bases, J lost 5 bases, and 10 bases stayed unmatched. The CDR3 contains 16 residues. The CDR3 bases are TGTGCCAGCAGCCTAAGAACGGGACTAGCTGACAATGAGCAGTTCTTC. It yields the protein CASSLRTGLADNEQFF.

J is TRBJ2-5 and V is TRBV11-1; D is perhaps TRBD2 (6 bases). The CDR3 length is 16 residues. The V gene lost 5 bases and the J gene lost 5 bases, with 21 bases spanning the gap. CDR1 SGHAT and CDR2 FQDESV come from the germline V gene (reference sequence). This CDR3 is CASSPRGAREGETQYF. The CDR3 DNA reads as TGTGCCAGCAGCCCACGCGGGGCGAGGGAAGGGGAGACCCAGTACTTC.

This chain links TRBV6-6 with TRBJ1-4, with D uncertain. The CDR3 runs to 14 residues. The V end lost 0 bases, the J end lost 5 bases, and 7 bases lay between the germline ends. Per the germline V gene, CDR1 is MNHNY and CDR2 is SVGAGI (reference sequence). The DNA of the CDR3 is TGTGCCAGCAGTTACTCCCAGAACAATGAAAAACTGTTTTTT. This gives the protein CASSYSQNNEKLFF.

The chain employs TRBV5-6 and TRBJ2-5; D perhaps matches TRBD1 (8 bases). The CDR3 consists of 13 residues. Trimming took off 0 bases at V and 10 bases at J, with 13 bases between the two ends. Germline-derived CDR1 and CDR2 are SGHDT and YYEEEE. Written as DNA, the CDR3 is TGTGCCAGCAGCTTGGCGGACAGGGAGGGCCAGTACTTC. It encodes CASSLADREGQYF.

This rearrangement joins TRBV5-1 to TRBJ2-5; the match to TRBD2 covers 8 bases. Germline V lookup: CDR1 SGHRS, CDR2 YFSETQ. This CDR3 has 15 residues. Germline trimming cut 2 bases from V and 2 bases from J; bases unmatched to any gene: 5. Here the CDR3 DNA reads TGCGCCAGCAGCTTTTCTAGCGGGTCTCAAGAGACCCAGTACTTC. It translates to CASSFSSGSQETQYF.

The CDR3 nucleotides are TGCGCCAGCAGCCAGGCCTGGGGGGCCTACAATGAGCAGTTCTTC. Translated: CASSQAWGAYNEQFF. The V call is TRBV4-3, the J call TRBJ2-1, with D perhaps matching TRBD2 (6 bases). The CDR3 contains 15 residues. Germline assignment: CDR1 LGHNA and CDR2 YSLEER. Trimming shortened V by 3 bases and J by 2 bases, and 11 bases separated the two germline ends.

This rearrangement joins TRBV28 to TRBJ1-5; 8 bases line up with TRBD1. The trim removed 6 bases at V and 9 bases at J, leaving 16 bases unmatched. Looked up from germline, CDR1 is MDHEN and CDR2 is SYDVKM. The CDR3 is made up of 16 amino acids. The CDR3 DNA is TGTGCCAGCAGCTCTATCTCAGGGGGCGGGTCCCGGCCCCAGCATTTT. Residues: CASSSISGGGSRPQHF.

This clone has a handful of counts. The genes are TRBV5-1 and TRBJ2-2; D not resolved. The CDR3 contains 13 residues. Between the trimmed V and J ends, which lost 2 bases and 4 bases, there was a span of 6 bases. CDR1 is SGHRS, CDR2 YFSETQ, per germline. The CDR3 nucleotides read TGCGCCAGCAGCTTCGAACGCACCGGGGAGCTGTTTTTT. This gives the protein CASSFERTGELFF.

The CDR3 nucleotides are TGTGCCAGCAGTTTCGGCTATGGCTACACCTTC. It encodes CASSFGYGYTF. This chain links TRBV28 with TRBJ1-2; D uncertain. The germline CDR1 and CDR2 sequences are MDHEN and SYDVKM. V dropped 3 bases and J dropped 4 bases, with 3 bases sitting between them. The CDR3 loop spans 11 amino acids.

The V call is TRBV5-1, the J call TRBJ1-4, with D possibly matching TRBD1 (5 bases). V was cut by 5 bases and J by 1 base, with 9 bases left in between. CDR1 is SGHRS, CDR2 YFSETQ, per germline. The CDR3 covers 14 residues. The CDR3 region is CASRSGVTNEKLFF. For the CDR3, the DNA is TGCGCCAGCAGGTCGGGGGTAACTAATGAAAAACTGTTTTTT.

The chain uses TRBV28 and TRBJ2-2; 9 nucleotides align to TRBD2. CDR3 length equals 17 residues. J lost 7 bases, V lost 6 bases, and 15 bases had no gene match. Per the germline V gene, CDR1 is MDHEN and CDR2 is SYDVKM. DNA for the CDR3: TGTGCCAGCAGCCCTCACGCGGGGGGCGGGAGGGGCGGGGAGCTGTTTTTT. As protein: CASSPHAGGGRGGELFF.

This clone has more than one count but fewer than ten. V usage is TRBV10-1 and J usage is TRBJ2-5, with 8 bases matching TRBD1. Looked up from germline, CDR1 is WNHNN and CDR2 is SYGVQD (reference sequence). The CDR3 has 17 amino acids. With V trimmed by 9 bases and J by 4 bases, 19 bases remained unmatched. The CDR3 coding sequence is TGCGCCAGAAGACTTGGGACAGGAGATTTTTGGGGAGAGACCCAGTACTTC. This codes for CARRLGTGDFWGETQYF.

In this sample, this clone turned up a few times. The sample holds other DNA sequences that translate to the same CDR3. This chain connects TRBV30 to TRBJ1-1; no clear D gene. Germline V gene lookup returns CDR1 GTSNPN and CDR2 SVGIG (reference sequence). The CDR3 has 13 amino acids. Trimming cost V 0 bases and J 2 bases, with 7 bases left between them. DNA of the CDR3: TGTGCCTGGAGTGTCGCCCTTAACACTGAAGCTTTCTTT. It encodes CAWSVALNTEAFF. The full variable domain, with the rest looked up from reference TRBV30 and TRBJ1-1, is SQTIHQWPATLVQPVGSPLSLECTVEGTSNPNLYWYRQAAGRGLQLLFYSVGIGQISSEVPQNLSASRPQDRQFILSSKKLLLSDSGFYLCAWSVALNTEAFFGQGTRLTVV.

V and J are TRBV9 and TRBJ2-3; D is unclear. In germline, CDR1 is SGDLS, CDR2 YYNGEE. Trimming removed 4 bases from V and 4 bases from J, with 7 bases in between. This CDR3 contains 12 residues. The chain's CDR3 is CASSTPADTQYF. For the CDR3, the DNA is TGTGCCAGCAGCACCCCCGCAGATACGCAGTATTTT.

This clone was picked up one time. This chain links TRBV6-5 with TRBJ1-2; TRBD1 matches at 9 bases. Germline V gives CDR1 MNHEY, CDR2 SVGAGI. The CDR3 contains 15 residues. V shed 3 bases, J shed 6 bases, and the junction held 8 bases outside the gene matches. The CDR3, as DNA: TGTGCCAGCAGTTATGGGACAGGGAATTTTCATGGCTACACCTTC. This codes for CASSYGTGNFHGYTF.

CDR3 region: CATDPRWSPLHF. The CDR3 bases are TGTGCCACCGACCCCCGGTGGTCACCCCTCCACTTT. This sequence joins TRBV28 and TRBJ1-6; D unresolved. This CDR3 has 12 amino acids. Trimming removed 10 bases from V and 10 bases from J, with 14 bases in between. CDR1 MDHEN and CDR2 SYDVKM come from the germline V gene.

The chain carries TRBV18 and TRBJ1-5; the match to TRBD1 covers 10 bases. Germline-derived CDR1 and CDR2 are KGHSH and LQKENI. The CDR3 contains 16 residues. Trimming took 6 bases from V and 2 from J; bases not matched to a gene: 7. The CDR3 DNA follows: TGTGCCAGCTCTCGGACAGGGGGAGACGGCAATCAGCCCCAGCATTTT. This codes for CASSRTGGDGNQPQHF.

V is TRBV6-6 and J is TRBJ1-1; no clear D. This CDR3 comprises 13 residues. V gave up 6 bases and J gave up 1 base, with 9 bases separating them. Per germline, CDR1 MNHNY and CDR2 SVGAGI (reference sequence). The CDR3 is CASSLSENTEAFF. The CDR3 bases are TGTGCCAGCAGCTTATCCGAGAACACTGAAGCTTTCTTT.